This T cell receptor (beta chain) was captured by sequencing in a study of T cell repertoires in cytomegalovirus infection. Study information: CMV infection and matching HLA type were both indicated by public TCR beta signatures. Whole-study findings and limits: Dominant in the ex vivo response were TCR beta clonotypes restricted by HLA-C and specific for CMV. Cumulative public TCR beta family frequency identified CMV carriers with the relevant HLA.

The CDR3 has 13 residues. Trimming removed 5 bases at V and 2 bases at J, with 12 bases between. Germline CDR1 and CDR2: DFQATT and SNEGSKA (reference sequence). TCRdb reprocessed the reads with MiXCR, giving one entry per CDR3 protein. This table holds 480,000 or so distinct CDR3 sequences, about 11% found once. This clonotype was observed many times. Its antigen is currently unknown. Sample: PBMCs. The receptor comes from a human donor in good health (CMV status not recorded). Some clones in this sample may be carry-over from other donors' samples. The rearrangement uses TRBV20-1 and TRBJ1-2; D not resolved. CDR3 DNA sequence: TGCAGTGCTTCGAGGACGGGCAACTATGGCTACACCTTC. This translates into CSASRTGNYGYTF.